The rows below give T cell receptor beta chains drawn from one sample of a study of human T cells and chemical hapten exposure. TCRdb reprocessed the RACE reads with MiXCR, giving one entry per CDR3 protein. The table includes 95,000 or so distinct CDR3 sequences, over 9.5% detected once. Material: whole blood, obtained in connection with sensitization to the hapten diphenylcyclopropenone (DPC). The receptors were gathered from a woman aged 40 to 50 with alopecia areata. Some clones in this sample may be carry-over from other donors' samples. CDR3s include the opening cysteine and the closing phenylalanine or tryptophan. The D gene is left open where the match is weak. The size of a clone is reported for some rows only, either as once, few or many, or as a class for expanded clones.

j_gene,d_gene,abundance,v_gene,len,CDR3nt,CDR3aa
TRBJ2-7,.,many,TRBV6-2/TRBV6-3,16,TGTGCCAGCTCTAGGGGGTTAGGATTCGAGGACCACGAGCAGTACTTC,CASSRGLGFEDHEQYF
TRBJ1-5,.,few,TRBV3-1,15,TGTGCCAGCAGCCCTACAAGAAATAGCAATCAGCCCCAGCATTTT,CASSPTRNSNQPQHF
TRBJ2-2,TRBD2,many,TRBV2,14,TGTGCCAGCGGGAGGGCCGTCGGCACCGGGGAGCTGTTTTTT,CASGRAVGTGELFF
TRBJ2-3,TRBD2,.,TRBV7-2,18,TGTGCCAGCAGCGAAATTAGCGGGGGGGCCGTGTCTGGAGGTACGCAGTATTTT,CASSEISGGAVSGGTQYF
TRBJ2-7,.,few,TRBV14,15,TGTGCCAGCAGCCAAGATCCGGGGGTAACCTACGAGCAGTACTTC,CASSQDPGVTYEQYF
TRBJ2-2,.,.,TRBV7-6,17,TGTGCCAGCAGCTTAGAGGGGGTAGCGATGAACACCGGGGAGCTGTTTTTT,CASSLEGVAMNTGELFF
TRBJ1-4,.,few,TRBV6-6,14,TGTGCCAGCACCGACCCTGGGGCCAATGAAAAACTGTTTTTT,CASTDPGANEKLFF
TRBJ2-3,TRBD2,many,TRBV20-1,17,TGCAGTGCAGAGGGACTAGCGGGGGGACGTAGCACAGATACGCAGTATTTT,CSAEGLAGGRSTDTQYF
TRBJ1-4,.,few,TRBV25-1,15,TGTGCCAGCAGTGAAGTAAGGGGCCGTAATGAAAAACTGTTTTTT,CASSEVRGRNEKLFF
TRBJ2-6,.,few,TRBV20-1,14,TGCAGTGCAACCGACTTTTCTGGGGCCAACGTCCTGACTTTC,CSATDFSGANVLTF
TRBJ1-3,.,few,TRBV12-3/TRBV12-4,13,TGTGCCAGCAGGGTCCGCTCTGGAAACACCATATATTTT,CASRVRSGNTIYF
TRBJ1-1,.,few,TRBV5-1,13,TGCGCCAGCAGCTCGACGGGACTGCCCGAAGCTTTCTTT,CASSSTGLPEAFF
TRBJ1-1,.,.,TRBV29-1,13,TGCAGCGTTCTCGCCTACTTGGGCACTGAAGCTTTCTTT,CSVLAYLGTEAFF
TRBJ2-3,TRBD2,few,TRBV7-7,17,TGTGCTAGCAGCCCGATCCCCGCGGGGGGGGCGGCAGATACGCAGTATTTT,CASSPIPAGGAADTQYF
TRBJ2-2,.,many,TRBV5-1,15,TGCGCCAGCAGCTTGGATTCGGGGAACACCGGGGAGCTGTTTTTT,CASSLDSGNTGELFF
TRBJ1-3,.,many,TRBV29-1,11,TGCAGCGTTGACGGGGGAAACACCATATATTTT,CSVDGGNTIYF
TRBJ2-1,TRBD1,.,TRBV29-1,14,TGCAGCGTTCTACAGGGGGCCTCCTACAATGAGCAGTTCTTC,CSVLQGASYNEQFF
TRBJ2-6,TRBD1,many,TRBV18,18,TGTGCCAGCTCACTCCCGGGACAGGGAAGCTCTGGGGCCAACGTCCTGACTTTC,CASSLPGQGSSGANVLTF
TRBJ2-1,.,.,TRBV6-2/TRBV6-3,14,TGTGCCAGCAGTTACCTTACTAGTGGGGAGGAGCAGTTCTTC,CASSYLTSGEEQFF
TRBJ1-5,TRBD1,many,TRBV27,15,TGTGCCAGCAGTTTGCAGGGGGCGTCTAATCAGCCCCAGCATTTT,CASSLQGASNQPQHF
TRBJ2-3,TRBD2,many,TRBV6-2/TRBV6-3,16,TGTGCCAGCCCCTCTCGGGGCGGGGGGGCCGCAGATACGCAGTATTTT,CASPSRGGGAADTQYF
TRBJ1-6,TRBD1,.,TRBV9,15,TGTGCCAGCAGCGTAGTGGGGACAGGGAATCCACCCCTCCACTTT,CASSVVGTGNPPLHF
TRBJ2-1,TRBD1,.,TRBV15,16,TGTGCCACCAGCAGAGATGGGGGACAGTCATGGAATGAGCAGTTCTTC,CATSRDGGQSWNEQFF
TRBJ2-1,TRBD2,.,TRBV18,15,TGTGCCAGCTCACCAGGGACTAGCTCTCTCAATGAGCAGTTCTTC,CASSPGTSSLNEQFF
TRBJ2-2,.,.,TRBV4-2,17,TGTGCCAGCAGCCAACAAAGTCTCCGAGAAAATACCGGGGAGCTGTTTTTT,CASSQQSLRENTGELFF
TRBJ2-1,.,.,TRBV7-2,11,TGTGCCAGCAGCTTAAATTATGAGCAGTTCTTC,CASSLNYEQFF
TRBJ1-3,.,few,TRBV9,16,TGTGCCAGCAGCGGGGCCCCAGCCCGCTCTGGAAACACCATATATTTT,CASSGAPARSGNTIYF
TRBJ1-4,.,.,TRBV12-3/TRBV12-4,14,TGTGCCAGCAGCCTGGGACGGACTAATGAAAAACTGTTTTTT,CASSLGRTNEKLFF
TRBJ2-7,TRBD1,many,TRBV12-3/TRBV12-4,13,TGTGCCAGCAGTATCAGACAGGGAAACGAGCAGTACTTC,CASSIRQGNEQYF
TRBJ2-3,.,few,TRBV10-3,11,TGTGCCACCCGAGGGGTGGGTGCGCAGTATTTT,CATRGVGAQYF
TRBJ2-4,TRBD1,many,TRBV27,16,TGTGCCAGCAGTTTAGATCCGGGGACAGGGCGGAACATTCAGTACTTC,CASSLDPGTGRNIQYF
TRBJ2-1,.,few,TRBV27,15,TGTGCCAGCAGTATCTATCAGGGCCGATGGGATGAGCAGTTCTTC,CASSIYQGRWDEQFF
TRBJ1-6,.,many,TRBV6-5,14,TGTGCCAGCAGTTACTCAGGGAAGGGTTCACCCCTCCACTTT,CASSYSGKGSPLHF
TRBJ1-2,.,few,TRBV7-2,12,TGTGCCAGCAGCTTCCTGTCCCCTCTTCCCACCTTC,CASSFLSPLPTF
TRBJ1-2,TRBD1,many,TRBV2,16,TGTGCCAGTTCTACCGGGACAGGGGGCGAGGACTATGGCTACACCTTC,CASSTGTGGEDYGYTF
TRBJ2-1,.,.,TRBV6-1,11,TGTGCCAGCAGTGGTATCCATGAGCAGTTCTTC,CASSGIHEQFF
TRBJ1-1,.,.,TRBV6-1,15,TGTGCCAGCAGTGAACAGTACGACGTAAGCACTGAAGCTTTCTTT,CASSEQYDVSTEAFF
TRBJ2-1,TRBD2,.,TRBV27,20,TGTGCCAGCAGCCTTATCGGTCTAGCGGGAGGGGGCGGGTCCTACAATGAGCAGTTCTTC,CASSLIGLAGGGGSYNEQFF
TRBJ1-5,TRBD1,many,TRBV30,14,TGTGCCTGGAGTCTCGGACAGGGTGGTCAGCCCCAGCATTTT,CAWSLGQGGQPQHF
TRBJ1-1,.,few,TRBV29-1,14,TGCAGCGTTGATAGGGCAATGGGGGACACTGAAGCTTTCTTT,CSVDRAMGDTEAFF